One sample yielded the 18 T cell receptor beta chains listed below, sequenced in a study of T cells in Graves' hyperthyroidism and ophthalmopathy. TCR beta CDR3 sequences were amplified from RNA transcripts. With the HTBI primer set, the TCR CDR3 went through a first round of RT-PCR. TCRdb reprocessed the multiplex PCR reads via MiXCR and lists one record per CDR3 protein. The table records about 640,000 distinct CDR3 sequences, roughly 20% of them present only once. The sequenced sample consisted of blood. The receptors were sampled from a young man with Graves' ophthalmopathy.

This clonotype was seen more than once but under ten times. This chain joins TRBV30 and TRBJ1-2; TRBD1 aligns across 10 bases. This CDR3 contains 11 residues. V lost 8 bases to trimming and J lost 4 bases; unmatched junction nucleotides: 1. Germline-derived CDR1 and CDR2 are GTSNPN and SVGIG (reference sequence). CDR3 sequence reads: CARDRGYGYTF. Here the CDR3 DNA reads TGTGCCAGGGACAGGGGCTATGGCTACACCTTC.

This clonotype has a handful of counts. This chain joins TRBV5-1 and TRBJ2-1; D remains ambiguous. Germline values: CDR1 SGHRS, CDR2 YFSETQ. The V and J ends lost 1 base and 2 bases respectively, with 10 bases between them. The CDR3 contains 15 residues. CDR3 residues: CASSLLEGAYNEQFF. The CDR3 nucleotides are TGCGCCAGCAGCTTGCTGGAAGGAGCCTACAATGAGCAGTTCTTC.

In DNA form, the CDR3 reads TGTGCCAGCAGCTTAGATTCGGGGGGCGTAGATACGCAGTATTTT. Amino acids: CASSLDSGGVDTQYF. The V gene is TRBV13, the J gene TRBJ2-3; TRBD2 might be the D (7 bases). The germline V and J ends were trimmed by 1 base and 5 bases, with 13 bases remaining between them. The V gene's germline CDR1 is PRHDT and CDR2 FYEKMQ (reference sequence). This CDR3 has 15 amino acids.

This clonotype occurred many times. The chain links TRBV11-2 to TRBJ2-5, with 7 positions matching TRBD1. J lost 5 bases, V lost 4 bases, and 4 bases had no gene match. CDR1 and CDR2 from the germline V gene are SGHAT and FQNNGV. There are 13 residues in the CDR3. The CDR3 spells CASSWDSRETQYF. For the CDR3, the DNA is TGTGCCAGCAGCTGGGACAGTCGGGAGACCCAGTACTTC.

This clonotype was observed a few times. The chain employs TRBV2 and TRBJ1-5; D is perhaps TRBD1 (6 bases). V shed 6 bases and J shed 2 bases, with 14 bases lying between them. This CDR3 spans 15 amino acids. Germline lookup yields CDR1 SNHLY and CDR2 FYNNEI. The CDR3 here is CASRYREEGNQPQHF. The CDR3, as DNA: TGTGCCAGCAGATACAGGGAGGAAGGCAATCAGCCCCAGCATTTT. The variable domain in full, completed from reference TRBV2 and TRBJ1-5, reads EPEVTQTPSHQVTQMGQEVILRCVPISNHLYFYWYRQILGQKVEFLVSFYNNEISEKSEIFDDQFSVERPDGSNFTLKIRSTKLEDSAMYFCASRYREEGNQPQHFGDGTRLSIL.

This clonotype was recorded at least ten times. The genes are TRBV5-1 and TRBJ2-7, with a possible D match to TRBD1 (5 bases). The CDR3 runs to 15 residues. The V gene's germline CDR1 is SGHRS and CDR2 YFSETQ. V lost 2 bases to trimming and J lost 2 bases, with 14 bases between them. CDR3 DNA sequence: TGCGCCAGCAGCTTCGACAGTGACTTAACCTACGAGCAGTACTTC. As protein: CASSFDSDLTYEQYF.

The V and J genes are TRBV6-1 and TRBJ2-7; no definite D call. Germline V gene lookup returns CDR1 MNHNS and CDR2 SASEGT. This CDR3 spans 15 amino acids. Deletions cut 2 bases from V and 2 bases from J, with 13 bases between. CDR3 amino acids: CASSEIGGRPYEQYF. The CDR3 DNA sequence: TGTGCCAGCAGTGAAATTGGCGGCAGACCCTACGAGCAGTACTTC.

There are many counts of this clonotype. The chain is built from TRBV5-1 and TRBJ1-2; D is uncertain. The CDR3 loop spans 14 amino acids. The germline V gene encodes CDR1 SGHRS and CDR2 YFSETQ. V lost 0 bases to trimming and J lost 4 bases, with 10 bases between them. The CDR3 region is CASSLAEGGYGYTF. DNA for the CDR3: TGCGCCAGCAGCTTGGCCGAAGGCGGCTATGGCTACACCTTC.

This clonotype was observed a handful of times. Written as DNA, the CDR3 is TGTGCCAGCAGCCAAGGAAAGGCAGATACGCAGTATTTT. As protein: CASSQGKADTQYF. The rearrangement uses TRBV14 and TRBJ2-3; unclear D gene. CDR3 length: 13 residues. The V end lost 1 base, the J end lost 4 bases, and 6 bases lay between the germline ends. Germline values: CDR1 SGHDN, CDR2 FVKESK.

This clonotype was found once. The rearrangement links TRBV19 to TRBJ2-4, with TRBD2 identical over 15 bases. This CDR3 contains 19 residues. V trimming: 5 bases; J trimming: 3 bases; junction bases outside the gene matches: 11. Germline CDR1 is LNHDA and CDR2 is SQIVND (reference sequence). In DNA form, the CDR3 reads TGTGCCAGTAGTTCGGGACTAGCGGGAGGCACTAGGGGCAAAAACATTCAGTACTTC. Translating it yields CASSSGLAGGTRGKNIQYF. The full variable domain, rest sourced from reference TRBV19 and TRBJ2-4, is DGGITQSPKYLFRKEGQNVTLSCEQNLNHDAMYWYRQDPGQGLRLIYYSQIVNDFQKGDIAEGYSVSREKKESFPLTVTSAQKNPTAFYLCASSSGLAGGTRGKNIQYFGAGTRLSVL.

A few counts support this clonotype. The genes are TRBV24-1 and TRBJ2-1; 12 bases fit TRBD2. Losses at the gene ends were 6 bases for V and 7 bases for J; bases not matched to a gene: 3. There are 14 residues in the CDR3. Germline V gene data show CDR1 as KGHDR and CDR2 as SFDVKD. CDR3 region: CATSRLAGGNEQFF. In nucleotides, the CDR3 is TGTGCCACCAGTAGGCTAGCGGGAGGGAATGAGCAGTTCTTC.

This clonotype was counted many times. The chain combines TRBV6-2 or TRBV6-3 with TRBJ1-1, with D possibly TRBD1 on 5 matching bases. CDR3 length: 14 amino acids. From germline, CDR1 is MNHEY and CDR2 SVGEGT. Trimming stripped 6 bases from V and 5 bases from J, with 16 bases between. The CDR3 here is CASSDGGSRTEAFF. The CDR3 DNA follows: TGTGCCAGCAGCGACGGGGGGTCGAGAACTGAAGCTTTCTTT.

This clonotype has more than one count but fewer than ten. The chain joins TRBV15 to TRBJ1-1; D gene ambiguous. The CDR3 loop spans 14 amino acids. The germline gives CDR1 LNHNV, CDR2 YYDKDF (reference sequence). V gave up 1 base and J gave up 0 bases, with 6 bases separating them. The CDR3, as DNA: TGTGCCACCAGCAGAGGAACTTTGAACACTGAAGCTTTCTTT. Protein product: CATSRGTLNTEAFF.

This clonotype was counted many times. V usage is TRBV11-2 and J usage is TRBJ2-1; 9 bases agree with TRBD2. The J segment lost 10 bases and the V segment lost 6 bases, leaving 7 bases of the junction unmatched. The CDR3 consists of 13 residues. Germline V lookup: CDR1 SGHAT, CDR2 FQNNGV. This CDR3 reads CASSLAGWVEQFF. CDR3 DNA sequence: TGTGCCAGCAGTCTAGCGGGATGGGTGGAGCAGTTCTTC.

This clonotype appeared a few times. V is TRBV20-1 and J is TRBJ2-3; 9 bases fit TRBD2. The CDR3 length is 16 residues. CDR1 and CDR2 from the germline V gene are DFQATT and SNEGSKA (reference sequence). V lost 3 bases and J lost 8; bases outside the gene matches: 15. The CDR3: CSAREPGSGSRGTQYF. CDR3 DNA: TGCAGTGCTAGGGAGCCAGGTAGCGGGAGTCGGGGTACGCAGTATTTT.

This chain uses TRBV7-9 with TRBJ2-3; D is unclear. The CDR3 extends over 16 amino acids. V lost 3 bases to trimming and J lost 2 bases, with 15 bases between them. Looked up from germline, CDR1 is SEHNR and CDR2 is FQNEAQ (reference sequence). CDR3 sequence: CASSFDRREITDTQYF. For the CDR3, the DNA is TGTGCCAGCAGCTTTGATCGGAGAGAGATCACAGATACGCAGTATTTT.

In its sample, this clonotype was seen many times. The V and J genes are TRBV7-2 and TRBJ2-5; D is perhaps TRBD1 (6 bases). The CDR3 extends over 13 amino acids. The germline V and J ends were trimmed by 9 bases and 1 base, with 12 bases remaining between them. CDR1 is SGHTA, CDR2 FQGNSA, per germline. The CDR3: CASSYRVQETQYF. CDR3 sequence (DNA): TGTGCCAGTAGTTACAGGGTCCAAGAGACCCAGTACTTC.

This clonotype occurred a few times. This sequence joins TRBV9 and TRBJ2-5; 8 positions agree with TRBD2. Trimming cost V 6 bases and J 0 bases; bases outside gene matches: 10. The germline gives CDR1 SGDLS, CDR2 YYNGEE. This CDR3 spans 16 amino acids. In DNA, the CDR3 is TGTGCCAGCACCCCTAGCGGGCAAACGTACCAAGAGACCCAGTACTTC. This translates into CASTPSGQTYQETQYF.